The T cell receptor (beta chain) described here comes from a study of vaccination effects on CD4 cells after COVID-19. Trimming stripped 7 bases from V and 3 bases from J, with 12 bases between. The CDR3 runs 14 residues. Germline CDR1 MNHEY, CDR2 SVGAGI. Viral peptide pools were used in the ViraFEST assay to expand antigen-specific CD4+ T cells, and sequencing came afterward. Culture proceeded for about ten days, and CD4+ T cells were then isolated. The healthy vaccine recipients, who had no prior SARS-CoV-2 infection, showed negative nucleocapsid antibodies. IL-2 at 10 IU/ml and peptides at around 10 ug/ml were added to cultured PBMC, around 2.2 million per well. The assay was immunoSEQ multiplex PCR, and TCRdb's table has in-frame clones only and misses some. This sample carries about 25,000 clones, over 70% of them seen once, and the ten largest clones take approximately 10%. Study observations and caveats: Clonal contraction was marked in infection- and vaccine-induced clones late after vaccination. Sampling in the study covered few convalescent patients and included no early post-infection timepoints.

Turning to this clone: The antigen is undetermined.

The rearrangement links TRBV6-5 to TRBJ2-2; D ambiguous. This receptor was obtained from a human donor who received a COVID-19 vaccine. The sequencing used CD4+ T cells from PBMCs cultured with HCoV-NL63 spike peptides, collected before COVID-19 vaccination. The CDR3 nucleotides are TGTGCCAGCAAGGCCCCCAAGGACACCGGGGAGCTGTTTTTT. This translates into CASKAPKDTGELFF.